The clone carrying this T cell receptor (beta chain) was recorded many times. Its antigen is not known. Individual cDNA molecules (in the library) carried attached unique molecular identifiers. Authors' methods: Sample-level TCR yields exhibited a median of approximately 88,000, with a range of roughly 23,224 to 700,000. TCRdb reanalysed the 5' RACE reads using MiXCR and keeps one entry per CDR3 protein. For this entry, the V and J calls and clone size follow TCRdb and not the study's own pipeline. The table includes about 140,000 distinct CDR3 sequences, around 4% detected once. Total RNA extraction was carried out from unfractionated whole blood. The data belong to a study of human T cells and chemical hapten exposure. Study details: There were per-sample TCR yield variations, arising mainly from small pooled library volume differences. Study observations and caveats: TCRs at high frequency, those above 1 in 1000, did not change with DPC sensitization.

The germline V gene has CDR1 DFQATT and CDR2 SNEGSKA (reference sequence). This CDR3 comprises 15 residues. V trimming: 0 bases; J trimming: 3 bases; junction bases outside the gene matches: 0. The origin of this receptor is a female donor in good health. This chain joins TRBV20-1 and TRBJ1-6; TRBD1 matches 9 bases. The CDR3 protein is CSAREGQGYNSPLHF. The CDR3 coding sequence is TGCAGTGCTAGAGAGGGACAGGGCTATAATTCACCCCTCCACTTT.